Listed below are T cell receptor beta chains from one sample, sequenced in a study of blood T cell repertoires in COVID-19. The table came from immunoSEQ multiplex PCR; TCRdb's copy has only in-frame clones and leaves some out. The sample records 110,000 or so clones, 80% to 90% being singletons. Sequencing was done on a sample of peripheral blood. All receptors derive from a woman in her 70s with acute or convalescent COVID-19. Each CDR3 is given with its conserved first and last residue. D genes are given only for firm matches. The listing skips clone size in some rows; elsewhere it reads once, few, many or a size class.

CDR3aa,CDR3nt,abundance,d_gene,v_gene,j_gene
CASSIDTGLNTEAFF,TGTGCCAGTAGTATAGATACGGGGTTGAACACTGAAGCTTTCTTT,NA,NA,TRBV19,TRBJ1-1
CASNPPGTQGALFEQFF,TGTGCCAGTAACCCCCCGGGAACACAGGGGGCGCTTTTTGAGCAGTTCTTC,NA,TRBD1,TRBV19,TRBJ2-1
CASMGRFGAFF,TGTGCCAGTATGGGGCGGTTTGGAGCTTTCTTT,NA,NA,TRBV19,TRBJ1-1
CASSLGGRRRSEQYF,TGCGCCAGCAGCTTGGGGGGGCGCCGCCGTTCCGAGCAGTACTTC,NA,NA,TRBV5-1,TRBJ2-7
CASKPTGHYGYTF,TGTGCCAGCAAACCGACAGGGCACTATGGCTACACCTTC,NA,TRBD1,TRBV6-5,TRBJ1-2
CASSYEMNTEAFF,TGTGCCAGCAGTTACGAGATGAACACTGAAGCTTTCTTT,NA,NA,TRBV12-3/TRBV12-4,TRBJ1-1
CARGQGRPPLHF,TGCGCCCGGGGACAGGGAAGGCCACCCCTCCACTTT,NA,TRBD1,TRBV4-3,TRBJ1-6
CASSNSGTGVQPQHF,TGTGCCAGCAGCAACTCGGGGACAGGGGTCCAGCCCCAGCATTTT,NA,TRBD1,TRBV6-2/TRBV6-3,TRBJ1-5
CASSEWLAGGLSSYEQYF,TGTGCCAGCAGTGAGTGGCTAGCGGGAGGACTGAGCTCCTACGAGCAGTACTTC,NA,TRBD2,TRBV2,TRBJ2-7
CASSLGTGVSYEQYF,TGTGCCAGCAGCTTAGGGACAGGGGTATCCTACGAGCAGTACTTC,few,TRBD1,TRBV5-6,TRBJ2-7
CSASSRVVGGRFLGEQFF,TGCAGTGCTAGTTCAAGAGTGGTTGGCGGGAGGTTTCTTGGTGAGCAGTTCTTC,NA,TRBD2,TRBV20-1,TRBJ2-1
CASSSPGQVPQETQYF,TGCGCCAGCAGCAGTCCAGGACAGGTTCCCCAAGAGACCCAGTACTTC,NA,TRBD1,TRBV5-1,TRBJ2-5
CASSRSTYYEQYF,TGTGCCAGTAGTCGCTCGACTTACTACGAGCAGTACTTC,NA,NA,TRBV19,TRBJ2-7
CAAGASGGYVNTQYF,TGTGCCGCCGGGGCTAGCGGGGGGTACGTCAATACGCAGTATTTT,NA,TRBD2,TRBV10-3,TRBJ2-3
CASSAGQGAEAFF,TGTGCCAGCAGCGCCGGACAGGGGGCTGAAGCTTTCTTT,NA,TRBD1,TRBV5-8,TRBJ1-1
CASSNYISTDTQYF,TGTGCCAGCAGCAACTACATTAGCACAGATACGCAGTATTTT,NA,NA,TRBV9,TRBJ2-3
CSAAQGVEAFF,TGCAGTGCTGCACAGGGTGTGGAAGCTTTCTTT,NA,NA,TRBV20-1,TRBJ1-1
CASSIARGARGTDTQYF,TGTGCCAGTAGTATAGCCAGGGGGGCGCGTGGCACAGATACGCAGTATTTT,NA,NA,TRBV19,TRBJ2-3
CASSSARAGANVLTF,TGTGCCAGCAGCTCCGCTCGGGCTGGGGCCAACGTCCTGACTTTC,NA,NA,TRBV7-2,TRBJ2-6
CSASDTHEKLFF,TGCAGTGCTAGTGACACTCATGAAAAACTGTTTTTT,NA,NA,TRBV20-1,TRBJ1-4
CASSLGLRTNEKLFF,TGTGCCAGCAGTTTAGGACTGAGGACTAATGAAAAACTGTTTTTT,NA,NA,TRBV6-5,TRBJ1-4
CASSETGDYGYTF,TGTGCCAGCAGCGAAACAGGGGACTATGGCTACACCTTC,NA,TRBD1,TRBV7-8,TRBJ1-2
CASSPGQGNQPQHF,TGTGCCAGCTCACCCGGACAGGGCAATCAGCCCCAGCATTTT,NA,TRBD1,TRBV18,TRBJ1-5
CASGPRGWVDEKLFF,TGTGCCAGCGGACCGCGAGGGTGGGTCGATGAAAAACTGTTTTTT,NA,NA,TRBV9,TRBJ1-4
CASSLTQGADTQYF,TGTGCCAGCAGCCTAACTCAGGGGGCAGATACGCAGTATTTT,NA,TRBD1,TRBV7-2,TRBJ2-3
CASSSHSGGSSYEQYF,TGTGCCAGCAGCTCCCATTCTGGCGGGAGCTCCTACGAGCAGTACTTC,NA,TRBD2,TRBV5-6,TRBJ2-7
CASSSPTGVGTDTQYF,TGTGCCAGCAGCTCACCTACGGGGGTGGGCACAGATACGCAGTATTTT,NA,NA,TRBV7-6,TRBJ2-3
CASSFTGWEQYF,TGTGCCAGCAGTTTTACAGGGTGGGAGCAGTACTTC,NA,NA,TRBV27,TRBJ2-7
CASRKDRVADEQYF,TGTGCCAGCAGAAAGGACAGGGTGGCCGACGAGCAGTACTTC,NA,TRBD1,TRBV5-4,TRBJ2-7
CASSQRGGELYEQYF,TGTGCCAGCAGCCAAAGGGGCGGAGAACTCTACGAGCAGTACTTC,NA,NA,TRBV11-2,TRBJ2-7
CASSQVPGTPNQPQHF,TGTGCCAGCAGCCAAGTCCCCGGGACACCCAATCAGCCCCAGCATTTT,many,NA,TRBV16,TRBJ1-5
CASSSLRNAISSGNTIYF,TGTGCCAGCAGCAGTCTGAGGAACGCTATCTCCTCTGGAAACACCATATATTTT,NA,NA,TRBV2,TRBJ1-3
CSVRDRRWETQYF,TGCAGCGTAAGGGACAGGCGGTGGGAGACCCAGTACTTC,NA,TRBD1,TRBV29-1,TRBJ2-5
CSVAGNYGYTF,TGCAGCGTTGCGGGGAACTATGGCTACACCTTC,NA,NA,TRBV29-1,TRBJ1-2
CASSQGSQPQHF,TGTGCCAGTAGCCAGGGGAGCCAGCCCCAGCATTTT,few,NA,TRBV19,TRBJ1-5
CASSQDGGESQPQHF,TGCGCCAGCAGCCAAGATGGAGGGGAAAGTCAGCCCCAGCATTTT,NA,NA,TRBV4-3,TRBJ1-5
CASSLPLAGGADTQYF,TGTGCCAGCAGCTTACCTCTAGCGGGAGGGGCAGATACGCAGTATTTT,NA,TRBD2,TRBV7-8,TRBJ2-3
CASSTYRRQGRGEKLFF,TGTGCCAGCAGCACCTACCGCCGACAGGGGCGTGGAGAAAAACTGTTTTTT,NA,NA,TRBV21-1,TRBJ1-4
CASSAGQGVRQPQHF,TGTGCCAGCAGCGCGGGACAGGGAGTTAGGCAGCCCCAGCATTTT,NA,TRBD1,TRBV9,TRBJ1-5
CASKEAADYNEQFF,TGTGCCAGTAAGGAAGCGGCGGACTACAATGAGCAGTTCTTC,NA,NA,TRBV19,TRBJ2-1
CASSPQGNYGYTF,TGTGCCAGCAGTCCACAGGGGAACTATGGCTACACCTTC,once,TRBD1,TRBV27,TRBJ1-2
CASSQSRVAGGPIGTDTQYF,TGTGCCAGCAGCCAATCGAGGGTTGCGGGAGGGCCGATCGGCACAGATACGCAGTATTTT,NA,TRBD2,TRBV3-1/TRBV3-2,TRBJ2-3
CASSLGQGNTEAFF,TGTGCCAGCAGCCTCGGACAGGGGAACACTGAAGCTTTCTTT,NA,TRBD1,TRBV11-2,TRBJ1-1
CSASINQETQYF,TGCAGTGCTAGTATAAACCAAGAGACCCAGTACTTC,NA,NA,TRBV20-1,TRBJ2-5
CASSHRSGSSDEQFF,TGTGCCAGCAGCCATCGTAGCGGGAGTAGCGATGAGCAGTTCTTC,NA,TRBD2,TRBV7-8,TRBJ2-1
CASSLDRDMETQYF,TGTGCCAGCAGCTTAGACCGGGACATGGAGACCCAGTACTTC,NA,NA,TRBV7-9,TRBJ2-5
CASSFSSGANVLTF,TGTGCCAGCAGCTTCTCTTCTGGGGCCAACGTCCTGACTTTC,NA,NA,TRBV5-4,TRBJ2-6
CASSDLSGSREAFF,TGTGCCAGCAGTGACCTGTCGGGGTCCCGTGAAGCTTTCTTT,NA,NA,TRBV28,TRBJ1-1
CAGGLAGPDTQYF,TGTGCCGGGGGATTAGCGGGGCCAGATACGCAGTATTTT,NA,TRBD2,TRBV6-5,TRBJ2-3
CASSLQGDSPLHF,TGTGCCAGCAGCCTACAGGGAGATTCACCCCTCCACTTT,NA,NA,TRBV5-5,TRBJ1-6
CASSLLPGRHNEQFF,TGTGCCAGCAGTCTACTCCCGGGGAGGCACAATGAGCAGTTCTTC,NA,NA,TRBV2,TRBJ2-1
CSASSAYGYTF,TGCAGTGCTAGTTCTGCGTATGGCTACACCTTC,NA,NA,TRBV20-1,TRBJ1-2
CAITGSGGSEAFF,TGTGCCATCACCGGATCCGGCGGGAGTGAAGCTTTCTTT,NA,NA,TRBV10-3,TRBJ1-1
CASSPFPPRGYEQYF,TGTGCCAGCTCACCATTTCCTCCCCGAGGCTACGAGCAGTACTTC,NA,NA,TRBV18,TRBJ2-7
CASSPGTGANYGYTF,TGTGCCAGCTCACCCGGGACAGGAGCTAACTATGGCTACACCTTC,NA,TRBD1,TRBV18,TRBJ1-2
CASSQGTGGVQPQHF,TGTGCCAGCAGCCAAGGGACAGGGGGTGTTCAGCCCCAGCATTTT,few,TRBD1,TRBV7-8,TRBJ1-5
CASSAEGAGETDTQYF,TGCGCCAGCAGCGCGGAGGGAGCCGGGGAGACAGATACGCAGTATTTT,NA,NA,TRBV5-1,TRBJ2-3